This TCR beta chain originates from a study of T-cell memory formation after mild COVID-19. Overall study context: The two donors had largely donor-specific TCR clusters. Study-wide results and limits: Shrinking CD4+ clones were chiefly CM and EM; CD8+ ones were chiefly EMRA. Nothing showed for sure that second-wave clones peaking on day 37 were SARS-CoV-2 specific. Memory from before infection featured some responding clones, which suggests cross-reactive memory joined.

Note on this clonotype: No antigen is known for it.

TCRdb independently ran MiXCR on the 5' RACE reads; one entry per CDR3 protein. The profile covers some 120,000 distinct CDR3 sequences, with about a sixth appearing a single time and roughly 5.3% taken by the ten largest. The CDR3 sequence is 15 residues long. The germline V and J ends were trimmed by 7 bases and 5 bases, with 20 bases remaining between them. Germline-derived CDR1 and CDR2 are MNHEY and SVGEGT. V gene TRBV6-2 or TRBV6-3 combines with J gene TRBJ1-1, with D hard to call. The specimen sequenced was PBMCs or a T cell subset sorted from them (not recorded which). This clonotype originated in a young man who had mild COVID-19 (a few samples of this study predate the infection). Cell type and time point are not known. The CDR3 sequence: CASTIRGGVGTEAFF. DNA for the CDR3: TGTGCCAGCACCATACGAGGCGGCGTTGGGACTGAAGCTTTCTTT.